Sequencing of this TCR beta chain was carried out in a study of neoadjuvant anti-PD-1 for oral cavity cancer (dated by TCRdb to the early 2020s). For the study in its entirety: Three to four biweekly doses of nivolumab at 3 mg/kg were mostly administered to patients before curative-intent surgical resection. Patients who did not progress were given a fourth nivolumab dose at about day 43 and had definitive surgical resection on days 50-56. Responders were defined as patients with complete response, partial response or stable disease by RECIST 1.1; non-responders were defined as patients with progression. The parent correlative cohort had eleven to twelve patients and a response rate of roughly 31%.

CDR1 and CDR2 are read off the germline V gene as MDHEN and SYDVKM. Trimming takes 8 bases from V and 9 bases from J, and the germline ends sit 17 bases apart. CDR3 length: 14 amino acids, cysteine to phenylalanine. The kept DNA is CDR3 alone, 42 bases in frame from the first base. For deep sequencing, each PBMC sample was run in six replicates, with libraries mostly built from 480 ng of input genomic DNA. The immunoSEQ hsTCRbeta kit was used to prepare TCRbeta libraries, following the manufacturer's instructions. The finished libraries were brought together in one pool at 2.5 to 3 nM, which was then read using an Illumina NovaSeq 6000 S4 flow cell. Concerning the study's data processing: The immunoSEQ Analyzer handled quality control and preprocessing of the raw data. The analysis was limited to productive rearrangements, and each clonotype was defined by a unique CDR3 amino acid sequence. Repertoire clonality was estimated as the Gini-Simpson index, computed with the R package tcR. Student's t test was used to compare Gini indices, and Pearson correlation was used to assess associations with tumor size change. This is the immuneACCESS table as TCRdb keeps it, with only in-frame sequences that have V and J called. A part of the clones is gone; compared with another copy, unresolved V genes explain less than half, and the rest is unexplained. The V and J calls and clone size were taken over from that table, and D and trimming were inferred from the DNA. Present in this sample are roughly 46,000 clones, 60% to 80% of which were seen just once. Of the sample, 4% to 5.5% is held by the ten largest clones.

On this clone: Its antigen specificity is not known. Base qualities are missing; no much larger clone stands one base away.

The sample's time point label, in plain terms: after neoadjuvant nivolumab, at surgical resection. Patients were newly diagnosed with stage II-IVA oral cavity squamous cell carcinoma and had received no prior systemic or radiation treatment. Everyone in the cohort had locally advanced, HPV-negative oral cavity squamous cell carcinoma. Peripheral blood mononuclear cells were analyzed directly, without maintenance or expansion in culture. The samples were drawn from a longitudinal correlative study tied to a single-arm phase II trial testing neoadjuvant nivolumab in oral cavity squamous cell carcinoma. Genomic DNA-based TCRbeta sequencing was performed on subject-matched pre- and post-treatment PBMCs and tumors from three responders and three non-responders. Peripheral blood mononuclear cells were collected before nivolumab treatment and were collected again after treatment, at the time of surgery. The Maxwell RSC DNA from Cells kit was used to isolate genomic DNA from PBMCs.

Results the study describes overall, beyond this receptor: After neoadjuvant nivolumab, T cell clonality (Gini index) in PBMCs was significantly higher in non-responders than in responders. The TCR analyses had only three patients in each response group, and the authors called for validation in larger cohorts. A higher pretreatment blood Treg/Th17 ratio correlated with both higher pretreatment blood TCRbeta clonality and lower post-treatment tumor TCRbeta clonality.

This sample comprised PBMCs, obtained after nivolumab (anti-PD-1) treatment. The rearrangement combines TRBV28 with TRBJ1-6; a weak D assignment points to TRBD1 (6 bases agree). The TCR sequence derives from a person aged 35-80 years with oral cavity squamous cell carcinoma. The DNA sequence is TGTGCCAGCTTCTCTTACCCAGGGGTTTCACCCCTCCACTTT. This yields the protein CASFSYPGVSPLHF.